Below are 20 T cell receptor beta chains sequenced from a single sample in a study of OX40 agonist ivuxolimab in advanced cancers. Profiling relied on immunoSEQ multiplex PCR, and the TCRdb table lists in-frame clones only, not all of them. The profile shows 35,000 to 50,000 clones, approximately 83% of them singletons. The sequences come from CD4+ or CD8+ T cells sorted from blood, collected in a trial of the OX40 agonist ivuxolimab. The receptors originated from an adult with an advanced solid tumor such as melanoma, head and neck, liver or kidney cancer.

The chain joins TRBV21-1 to TRBJ2-7; the listed D gene, TRBD2, was not tested against the DNA. TRBV21-1 constitutes a pseudogene. The CDR3 has 14 residues. In nucleotides, the CDR3 is TGTGCCAGCAGTATCAATAGCGGGGGGGACGAGCAGTACTTC. Translation gives CASSINSGGDEQYF.

This chain joins TRBV4-1 and TRBJ2-5; TRBD1 matches 8 bases. The CDR3 contains 14 residues. Germline CDR1 and CDR2: MGHRA and YSYEKL. V gave up 5 bases and J gave up 5 bases; unmatched junction bases: 7. The DNA of the CDR3 is TGCGCCAGCAGCACCGGGACAGGCGGTGAGACCCAGTACTTC. Translated: CASSTGTGGETQYF.

The chain joins TRBV7-2 to TRBJ2-7; 9 nucleotides agree with TRBD2. Germline V lookup: CDR1 SGHTA, CDR2 FQGNSA. The CDR3 has 14 residues. The ends lost 2 bases at V and 3 bases at J; junction bases unmatched: 2. DNA for the CDR3: TGTGCCAGCAGCTTATATAGCGGGAGCTACGAGCAGTACTTC. Protein product: CASSLYSGSYEQYF.

The chain has TRBV14 and TRBJ1-1; D gene unclear. V lost 1 base, J lost 11 bases, and 11 bases lay in between. Germline V lookup: CDR1 SGHDN, CDR2 FVKESK. This CDR3 is built from 12 residues. In DNA form, the CDR3 reads TGTGCCAGCAGCCAAGGGTCCGGCTCCGCTTTCTTT. It specifies CASSQGSGSAFF. The whole variable domain, remainder taken from reference TRBV14 and TRBJ1-1, is EAGVTQFPSHSVIEKGQTVTLRCDPISGHDNLYWYRRVMGKEIKFLLHFVKESKQDESGMPNNRFLAERTGGTYSTLKVQPAELEDSGVYFCASSQGSGSAFFGQGTRLTVV.

This clone was seen only once. The genes are TRBV27 and TRBJ1-6; D possibly corresponds to TRBD1 (5 bases). V lost 6 bases to trimming and J lost 8 bases, with 20 bases between them. The germline gives CDR1 MNHEY, CDR2 SMNVEV (reference sequence). CDR3 length: 16 amino acids. The CDR3 nucleotides are TGTGCCAGCAGCCCTAGGGGACGGGGATGGGATTCACCCCTCCACTTT. This gives the protein CASSPRGRGWDSPLHF.

The chain joins TRBV9 to TRBJ1-5, with TRBD1 as a possible D gene (5 bases). Germline V gene data show CDR1 as SGDLS and CDR2 as YYNGEE. The CDR3 has 10 residues. The CDR3 is CGIWGQPQHF. In nucleotides, the CDR3 is TGTGGCATATGGGGGCAGCCCCAGCATTTT.

This clone showed up just a few times. The chain joins TRBV18 to TRBJ2-1; D is possibly TRBD1 or TRBD2 (5 bases each). Germline CDR1 KGHSH, CDR2 LQKENI. V shed 9 bases and J shed 9 bases, with 18 bases lying between them. The CDR3 covers 13 residues. The CDR3 protein is CASQGQGVGEQFF. In DNA, the CDR3 is TGTGCCAGTCAAGGGCAGGGAGTGGGTGAGCAGTTCTTC.

This chain connects TRBV2 to TRBJ1-1; D remains ambiguous. CDR3 length equals 13 residues. CDR1 and CDR2 (germline): SNHLY, FYNNEI. With 6 bases removed from V and 10 bases from J, the gap between germline ends came to 18 bases. The CDR3 reads CASREAEAPGAFF. The CDR3 coding sequence is TGTGCCAGCAGGGAGGCAGAGGCCCCCGGAGCTTTCTTT.

Comments on this clone: One junction end disagrees with the germline gene, perhaps due to a read error. The V call is TRBV5-1, the J call TRBJ1-2; D remains ambiguous. Per germline, CDR1 SGHRS and CDR2 YFSETQ. The CDR3 covers 13 residues. The CDR3 DNA follows: TGTGCCAGCAGCTTCCCTGGGGAGGATGGCTACACCTTC. Protein product: CASSFPGEDGYTF.

This chain connects TRBV14 to TRBJ2-3; maybe TRBD1 (7 bases). CDR3 size: 16 residues. Trimming cost V 4 bases and J 5 bases, with 19 bases left between them. CDR1 and CDR2 (germline): SGHDN, FVKESK. The CDR3 reads CASSRGPGGFRDTQYF. The CDR3 DNA sequence: TGTGCCAGCAGCCGCGGACCAGGGGGGTTCAGAGATACGCAGTATTTT. Supplemented by reference TRBV14 and TRBJ2-3, the full variable domain reads EAGVTQFPSHSVIEKGQTVTLRCDPISGHDNLYWYRRVMGKEIKFLLHFVKESKQDESGMPNNRFLAERTGGTYSTLKVQPAELEDSGVYFCASSRGPGGFRDTQYFGPGTRLTVL.

The chain links TRBV9 to TRBJ2-7; 7 bases are a match to TRBD2. The CDR3 contains 13 residues. Germline V CDR1 and CDR2: SGDLS, YYNGEE. With 0 bases clipped from V and 6 bases from J, the junction kept 3 bases outside the gene matches. CDR3 residues: CASSVGVAGEQYF. Here the CDR3 DNA reads TGTGCCAGCAGCGTAGGAGTAGCGGGCGAGCAGTACTTC.

The V call is TRBV4-1, the J call TRBJ2-7, with a tentative D call TRBD2 (6 bases). Trimming took 5 bases from V and 7 from J, leaving 24 bases between them. The CDR3 sequence is 16 residues long. CDR1 is MGHRA, CDR2 YSYEKL, per germline. CDR3 loop: CASSTPRGPGDEEQYF. CDR3 DNA sequence: TGCGCCAGCAGCACCCCCCGAGGGCCGGGAGATGAAGAGCAGTACTTC.

The chain uses TRBV5-4 and TRBJ2-1; TRBD2 might be the D (6 bases). Germline-derived CDR1 and CDR2 are SGHNT and YYREEE (reference sequence). The CDR3 length is 15 residues. The V end lost 3 bases, the J end lost 2 bases, and 12 bases lay between the germline ends. Here the CDR3 reads CASSSPGLAYNEQFF. For the CDR3, the DNA is TGTGCCAGCAGCTCACCGGGACTCGCCTACAATGAGCAGTTCTTC. Looking up the rest from reference TRBV5-4 and TRBJ2-1 gives the full variable domain: ETGVTQSPTHLIKTRGQQVTLRCSSQSGHNTVSWYQQALGQGPQFIFQYYREEENGRGNFPPRFSGLQFPNYSSELNVNALELDDSALYLCASSSPGLAYNEQFFGPGTRLTVL.

The chain links TRBV5-4 to TRBJ2-7; TRBD2 matches 10 bases. Germline V gene sequence: CDR1 SGHNT, CDR2 YYREEE (reference sequence). The length of the CDR3 is 17 residues. J was trimmed by 3 bases and V by 0 bases; bases with no gene match: 9. The CDR3 DNA reads TGTGCCAGCAGCTTGGAACCGGGACTAGCGACGTTCTACGAGCAGTACTTC. It encodes CASSLEPGLATFYEQYF.

In its sample, this clone was seen once. The sample carries other DNA sequences with the same CDR3. The chain joins TRBV11-2 to TRBJ1-2; D remains ambiguous. CDR1 is SGHAT and CDR2 is FQNNGV in the germline V gene. V shed 1 base and J shed 6 bases, with 12 bases lying between them. The CDR3 loop spans 14 amino acids. The CDR3 here is CASSLAAQPNGYTF. CDR3 sequence (DNA): TGTGCCAGCAGCTTAGCGGCCCAGCCAAATGGCTACACCTTC.

The chain joins TRBV28 to TRBJ2-3; tentatively, D is TRBD1 (6 bases). There are 14 residues in the CDR3. Germline V CDR1 and CDR2: MDHEN, SYDVKM. V lost 2 bases and J lost 8, with 14 bases in between. CDR3 coding DNA: TGTGCCAGCAGTTTAGGGGGCCGGCTCGGTACGCAGTATTTT. Amino acid sequence: CASSLGGRLGTQYF.

In DNA form, the CDR3 reads TGTGCCAGCAGTTACTCGATACTAGCGGGAGATTACGAGCAGTACTTC. The encoded protein is CASSYSILAGDYEQYF. This sequence joins TRBV6-5 and TRBJ2-7; 11 nucleotides match TRBD2. Germline V gene data show CDR1 as MNHEY and CDR2 as SVGAGI. V was pared by 0 bases and J by 4 bases, with 5 bases of the junction left unmatched. The CDR3 extends over 16 amino acids.

The rearrangement links TRBV7-2 to TRBJ2-1; 10 bases are shared with TRBD2. Germline trimming cut 4 bases from V and 4 bases from J; bases unmatched to any gene: 7. This CDR3 is 16 amino acids long. Germline V gene data show CDR1 as SGHTA and CDR2 as FQGNSA. The CDR3 sequence is CASSWSTSGSYNEQFF. In DNA, the CDR3 is TGTGCCAGCAGCTGGTCGACTAGCGGGTCTTACAATGAGCAGTTCTTC.

This chain links TRBV2 with TRBJ2-7; tentatively, D is TRBD1 (5 bases). The CDR3 sequence is 11 residues long. CDR1 and CDR2 from the germline V gene are SNHLY and FYNNEI. V was clipped by 6 bases and J by 3 bases, with 6 bases between them. The CDR3 spells CASRDIYEQYF. CDR3 sequence (DNA): TGTGCCAGCAGGGACATCTACGAGCAGTACTTC. Together with reference TRBV2 and TRBJ2-7, the CDR3 gives the full variable domain: EPEVTQTPSHQVTQMGQEVILRCVPISNHLYFYWYRQILGQKVEFLVSFYNNEISEKSEIFDDQFSVERPDGSNFTLKIRSTKLEDSAMYFCASRDIYEQYFGPGTRLTVT.

The J gene is TRBJ1-4, the V gene TRBV4-2; perhaps TRBD1 as D (5 bases). Per germline, CDR1 LGHNA and CDR2 YNFKEQ. The CDR3 spans 14 residues. Trimming left V 4 bases short and J 4 bases short, with 10 bases between. The CDR3 loop reads CASSPRQNNEKLFF. DNA of the CDR3: TGTGCCAGCAGCCCTAGACAGAATAATGAAAAACTGTTTTTT.